These T cell receptor beta chains were read from a single sample in a study of response to subunit inactivated influenza vaccine. In TCRdb, the RT-PCR reads were re-called with MiXCR into one record per CDR3 protein. The repertoire consists of approximately 730,000 distinct CDR3 sequences, with roughly 14% occurring once and the leading ten covering around 7.3%. The material was PBMCs from blood, obtained roughly 2 weeks before vaccination. The receptor source for this set is a man between 45 and 60 years old who received an inactivated influenza vaccine. The CDR3 runs from the conserved cysteine through the conserved F or W. A D gene is named only where the DNA matches it firmly. Size is stated for part of the rows, as once, few or many counts, or as a class when the clone is expanded.

TRBJ1-1 TRBD1 . TRBV20-1 TGCAGTGCTCCCGGACAGGGTCGGACTGAAGCTTTCTTT CSAPGQGRTEAFF
TRBJ1-2 TRBD1 . TRBV28 TGTGCCAGCAGGTTCGGACAGGGGCGACCAACTAACTATGGCTACACCTTC CASRFGQGRPTNYGYTF
TRBJ2-3 TRBD2 . TRBV11-1 TGTGCCAGCAGCTCCCCCCCAGGCGGGGGGGGTCGCACAGATACGCAGTATTTT CASSSPPGGGGRTDTQYF
TRBJ2-7 TRBD2 many TRBV30 TGTGCCTGGTCGGCGGGAGTAGGTTACGAGCAGTACTTC CAWSAGVGYEQYF
TRBJ2-5 . few TRBV5-1 TGCGCCAGCAGAGTTCCAAGCGGAGAGACCCAGTACTTC CASRVPSGETQYF
TRBJ2-1 . few TRBV29-1 TGCAGCGTGGGGGACTGGTCCCCCGGAAATGAGCAGTTCTTC CSVGDWSPGNEQFF
TRBJ2-1 TRBD2 . TRBV6-5 TGTGCCAGCAGTTCCGGGACTAGCGGGAGGGGGTACAATGAGCAGTTCTTC CASSSGTSGRGYNEQFF
TRBJ2-7 . few TRBV27 TGTGCCAGCAGTTTATCTGGGGCAGTGAGCTCCTACGAGCAGTACTTC CASSLSGAVSSYEQYF
TRBJ2-1 TRBD1 . TRBV24-1 TGTGCCACCAGTGCCCGGACAGGAGCCTCCTACAATGAGCAGTTCTTC CATSARTGASYNEQFF
TRBJ2-6 . few TRBV4-3 TGCGCCAGCAGCCAAGTTTACGGCTCTGGGGCCAACGTCCTGACTTTC CASSQVYGSGANVLTF
TRBJ1-6 . few TRBV20-1 TGCAGTGCTAGGAGGGAAGGCTCCTATAATTCACCCCTCCACTTT CSARREGSYNSPLHF
TRBJ2-7 . few TRBV7-9 TGTGCCAGCAGCTCATCCGTCCGGGGCTACGAGCAGTACTTC CASSSSVRGYEQYF
TRBJ2-2 . . TRBV7-2 TGTGCCAGCAGCCCAGGGGGGGGCGGGGAGCTGTTTTTT CASSPGGGGELFF
TRBJ1-5 . . TRBV6-5 TGTGCCAGCAGTTATGGTCTGCGACCCTCGGATCAGCCCCAGCATTTT CASSYGLRPSDQPQHF
TRBJ1-2 TRBD1 few TRBV14 TGTGCCAGCAGCCAAGATCATGGGACAGGGGCTAACGGCTACACCTTC CASSQDHGTGANGYTF
TRBJ2-5 . few TRBV29-1 TGCAGCGTTGGTCTCCGCTTAGGGGAGACCCAGTACTTC CSVGLRLGETQYF
TRBJ2-4 TRBD2 . TRBV28 TGTGCCAGCGAGAGCCCTGGGACTAGCGGGAGGGGGAGAAGAGACATTCAGTACTTC CASESPGTSGRGRRDIQYF
TRBJ2-2 . . TRBV4-3 TGCGCCAGCAGCCAAGTAATTCTTCGGACGGCGAACACCGGGGAGCTGTTTTTT CASSQVILRTANTGELFF
TRBJ2-5 TRBD1 . TRBV12-3/TRBV12-4 TGTGCCAGCAGTTTATGGGACAGGTGGGCGAAGACCCAGTACTTC CASSLWDRWAKTQYF
TRBJ1-1 . . TRBV6-1 TGTGCCACCGTGGAAGGGGGGATCGGGGTTACTGAAGCTTTCTTT CATVEGGIGVTEAFF
TRBJ2-1 TRBD2 few TRBV11-2 TGTGCCAGCAGCCAACCTCTGGGCGGGAGCTGGGGGTACAATGAGCAGTTCTTC CASSQPLGGSWGYNEQFF
TRBJ1-5 . . TRBV19 TGTGCCAGTACGGGGCAGACGAACAATCAGCCCCAGCATTTT CASTGQTNNQPQHF
TRBJ1-5 . few TRBV12-3/TRBV12-4 TGTGCCAGCAGTTTAGGTATGGGGGTTCAAGAACAGCCCCAGCATTTT CASSLGMGVQEQPQHF
TRBJ2-1 TRBD1 . TRBV5-4 TGTGCCAGCAGCAAGACAGGGTCCCACAATGAGCAGTTCTTC CASSKTGSHNEQFF
TRBJ1-5 . many TRBV20-1 TGCAGTGCTAGAGTGGGCCAGCCCCAGCATTTT CSARVGQPQHF
TRBJ1-1 . few TRBV14 TGTGCCAGCAGCCGATTAACTGGAGTCGTGACTGAAGCTTTCTTT CASSRLTGVVTEAFF
TRBJ2-4 . . TRBV20-1 TGCAGCGCTAGATCAGGGGAAGCCAAAAACATTCAGTACTTC CSARSGEAKNIQYF
TRBJ2-1 . few TRBV7-2 TGTGCCAGCCTGGGGGGGCGGGCCCCCGCGGGTGAGCAGTTCTTC CASLGGRAPAGEQFF
TRBJ2-3 TRBD1 . TRBV7-2 TGTGCCAGCAGCACGGACAGGGGGGGCCATACGCAGTATTTT CASSTDRGGHTQYF